Listed below are T cell receptor beta chains from one sample, sequenced in a study of blood T cells in healthy people across ages. TCRdb called the 5' RACE reads again in MiXCR, with one record for every CDR3 protein. The sample holds about 780,000 distinct CDR3 sequences; roughly 25% are singletons and the top ten take approximately 2.9%. These records were also assigned to another study, of T cells of mothers and their children.

Material: blood. These receptors were obtained from a boy between 10 and 17 years old in good health. CDR3s include the opening cysteine and the closing phenylalanine or tryptophan. A D gene is named only where the DNA matches it firmly. Clone size is given for some rows only: seen once, a few or many times, or a class if the clone is expanded.

TRBJ1-1	TRBV29-1	NA	TRBD1	CSVVGQGGVNTEAFF	TGCAGCGTTGTAGGACAGGGAGGAGTGAACACTGAAGCTTTCTTT
TRBJ2-1	TRBV20-1	NA	TRBD2	CSARDGTSGRGEQFF	TGCAGTGCTAGAGACGGGACTAGCGGCCGTGGTGAGCAGTTCTTC
TRBJ2-2	TRBV14	NA	NA	CASSQDLASGELFF	TGTGCCAGCAGCCAAGATCTAGCCTCCGGGGAGCTGTTTTTT
TRBJ2-7	TRBV25-1	few	NA	CASSDFWAYEQYF	TGTGCCAGCAGTGATTTCTGGGCCTACGAGCAGTACTTC
TRBJ2-3	TRBV6-2/TRBV6-3	NA	NA	CASVRGDF	TGTGCCAGCGTGCGTGGCGATTTT
TRBJ1-4	TRBV6-1	few	NA	CASSVNPGTVFEKLFF	TGTGCCAGCAGTGTAAACCCCGGGACGGTCTTCGAAAAACTGTTTTTT
TRBJ2-3	TRBV28	few	NA	CASSFPQASTDTQYF	TGTGCCAGCAGTTTCCCGCAGGCGTCTACAGATACGCAGTATTTT
TRBJ2-5	TRBV3-1	NA	NA	CASSHRTAYQETQYF	TGTGCCAGCAGCCACCGGACGGCGTACCAAGAGACCCAGTACTTC
TRBJ1-4	TRBV7-9	NA	NA	CASSLVGMGEKLFF	TGTGCCAGCAGCTTAGTCGGCATGGGGGAAAAACTGTTTTTT
TRBJ2-5	TRBV2	many	TRBD1	CASIRQGAGETQYF	TGTGCCAGCATAAGACAGGGGGCTGGAGAGACCCAGTACTTC
TRBJ1-1	TRBV20-1	few	NA	CSARGGGGFGAEAFF	TGCAGTGCTAGAGGGGGAGGGGGGTTTGGAGCTGAAGCTTTCTTT
TRBJ2-5	TRBV5-1	NA	TRBD1	CASSFGGTGVKETQYF	TGCGCCAGCAGCTTTGGCGGGACAGGGGTGAAAGAGACCCAGTACTTC
TRBJ2-6	TRBV27	NA	NA	CASSLATLAPGANVLTF	TGTGCCAGCAGTTTAGCAACTCTCGCGCCTGGGGCCAACGTCCTGACTTTC
TRBJ2-7	TRBV9	NA	NA	CASSKDSQRGSYEQYF	TGTGCCAGCAGTAAGGACAGCCAAAGGGGCTCCTACGAGCAGTACTTC
TRBJ2-4	TRBV7-2	few	NA	CASSQGQNIQYF	TGTGCCAGCAGCCAAGGACAAAACATTCAGTACTTC
TRBJ2-1	TRBV28	few	NA	CASSPPDRLNEQFF	TGTGCCAGCAGTCCCCCCGACAGGCTCAATGAGCAGTTCTTC
TRBJ2-1	TRBV12-3/TRBV12-4	few	NA	CASSPNNRVGEQFF	TGTGCCAGCAGCCCTAATAACAGGGTTGGTGAGCAGTTCTTC
TRBJ1-1	TRBV10-3	NA	NA	CAISESISGGKNTEAFF	TGTGCCATCAGTGAGTCGATCTCTGGGGGCAAGAACACTGAAGCTTTCTTT
TRBJ1-2	TRBV12-3/TRBV12-4	NA	NA	CASSFGTLGNYGYTF	TGTGCCAGCAGTTTCGGGACTCTCGGGAACTATGGCTACACCTTC
TRBJ2-5	TRBV12-3/TRBV12-4	few	NA	CASTPLPETQYF	TGTGCCAGCACCCCTCTCCCAGAGACCCAGTACTTC
TRBJ2-7	TRBV12-3/TRBV12-4	many	TRBD1	CASSPTGSSYEQYF	TGTGCCAGCAGCCCGACAGGGAGCTCCTACGAGCAGTACTTC
TRBJ2-5	TRBV28	NA	NA	CASSTTPRGEAQYF	TGTGCCAGCAGTACAACCCCGCGAGGGGAGGCCCAGTACTTC
TRBJ1-2	TRBV27	NA	NA	CASSPRAIVGNYGYTF	TGTGCCAGCAGCCCCCGGGCGATAGTGGGTAACTATGGCTACACCTTC
TRBJ1-6	TRBV7-9	once	NA	CATSREADLLHF	TGTGCCACCAGCCGAGAAGCTGATCTCCTCCACTTT
TRBJ1-1	TRBV11-2	NA	NA	CASSDWGPLNTEAFF	TGTGCCAGCAGCGATTGGGGACCCTTGAACACTGAAGCTTTCTTT
TRBJ1-5	TRBV24-1	few	NA	CATSARSNQPQHF	TGTGCCACCAGTGCCCGTAGCAATCAGCCCCAGCATTTT
TRBJ2-5	TRBV4-2	NA	NA	CASSQDRGSQETQYF	TGTGCCAGCAGCCAAGATCGGGGCTCACAAGAGACCCAGTACTTC
TRBJ2-5	TRBV24-1	NA	NA	CATSYSGAQETQYF	TGTGCCACCAGTTATTCAGGTGCCCAAGAGACCCAGTACTTC